This T cell receptor (beta chain) comes out of a study of OX40 agonist ivuxolimab in advanced cancers. Study details: The dose-escalation cohort was roughly 83% male, with a mean age of about 60 years, ranging roughly 23 to 79. Partial responses were achieved by three patients, one with hepatocellular carcinoma and two with cutaneous melanoma.

Only in-frame clones appear in the TCRdb table, and some are missing; sequencing was by immunoSEQ multiplex PCR. The table records tens of thousands of clones, approximately 90% of them present only once. Autoimmune disease history or systemic immunosuppression barred patients. CDR1 is SGHTA and CDR2 is FQGTGA in the germline V gene. The ends lost 1 base at V and 7 bases at J; junction bases unmatched: 7. CDR3 length: 15 residues. Broader study findings: A proportion of nonresponders additionally exhibited low normalized T-cell clonal expansion.

On this clone itself: Its antigen is unidentified.

This sample comprised CD4+ or CD8+ T cells sorted from blood, obtained in a trial of the OX40 agonist ivuxolimab. The chain is built from TRBV7-3 and TRBJ2-1, with 7 bases matching TRBD2. This clonotype was sampled from an adult with an advanced solid tumor such as melanoma, head and neck, liver or kidney cancer. The CDR3 region is CASSLMAGVGNEQFF. The CDR3 nucleotides are TGTGCCAGCAGCTTAATGGCGGGAGTAGGGAATGAGCAGTTCTTC.